The 9 T cell receptor beta chains below were found in one sample sequenced in a study of shared T cell receptors in the human thymus. Sequenced by immunoSEQ multiplex PCR; TCRdb stores in-frame clones only, minus some. The sample carries hundreds of thousands of clones, about 90% recorded once. These data also featured in a second study, about human thymus T cells.

Sequencing used thymocytes. Every receptor here comes from a boy in the first two years of life with a congenital heart defect.

The chain carries TRBV19 and TRBJ1-5; D is unclear. The CDR3 is made up of 16 amino acids. Germline V gene data show CDR1 as LNHDA and CDR2 as SQIVND (reference sequence). V gave up 7 bases and J gave up 2 bases, with 18 bases separating them. The chain's CDR3 is CASTLAGGYGNQPQHF. Here the CDR3 DNA reads TGTGCCAGTACCCTAGCGGGAGGATATGGCAATCAGCCCCAGCATTTT.

The chain carries TRBV6-6 and TRBJ2-7; the match to TRBD2 covers 12 bases. J was trimmed by 3 bases and V by 4 bases; bases with no gene match: 4. The CDR3 contains 15 residues. CDR1 is MNHNY and CDR2 is SVGAGI in the germline V gene (reference sequence). CDR3 sequence: CASSFRLAGVYEQYF. CDR3 bases: TGTGCCAGCAGTTTCCGACTAGCGGGAGTCTACGAGCAGTACTTC.

CDR3 amino acids: CASSSTARKQFF. DNA of the CDR3: TGTGCCAGCAGCTCTACTGCTCGAAAGCAGTTCTTC. This chain connects TRBV5-4 to TRBJ2-1; no reliable D call. This CDR3 has 12 amino acids. Per the germline V gene, CDR1 is SGHNT and CDR2 is YYREEE (reference sequence). The ends were cut back, 3 bases at V and 11 bases at J, with 12 bases in the middle.

This rearrangement joins TRBV4-2 to TRBJ2-5, with 8 bases lining up with TRBD2. Germline V gene data show CDR1 as LGHNA and CDR2 as YNFKEQ. The CDR3 covers 17 residues. V lost 0 bases and J lost 2; bases outside the gene matches: 8. CDR3 sequence reads: CASSQDPAGVNQETQYF. CDR3 nucleotide sequence: TGTGCCAGCAGCCAAGATCCAGCGGGGGTGAATCAAGAGACCCAGTACTTC.

The V and J genes are TRBV5-1 and TRBJ2-1; 8 bases line up with TRBD2. The CDR3 is made up of 15 amino acids. CDR1 and CDR2 (germline): SGHRS, YFSETQ. The V and J ends lost 4 bases and 4 bases, in that order; junction bases with no gene match: 7. CDR3 residues: CASSRTGGPYNEQFF. The CDR3 DNA is TGCGCCAGCAGCCGAACGGGAGGGCCTTACAATGAGCAGTTCTTC.

The chain uses TRBV6-6 and TRBJ2-3; no definite D call. Germline V gene lookup returns CDR1 MNHNY and CDR2 SVGAGI (reference sequence). V was clipped by 4 bases and J by 3 bases, with 14 bases between them. This CDR3 region has 15 residues. The CDR3 bases are TGTGCCAGCAGTTCAATGATAAGGAGAACAGATACGCAGTATTTT. This codes for CASSSMIRRTDTQYF.

The J gene is TRBJ2-3, the V gene TRBV25-1; the D is unclear. Germline lookup yields CDR1 MGHDK and CDR2 SYGVNS. The CDR3 consists of 15 residues. Trimming pared 1 base from V and 3 bases from J, leaving 11 bases between. The CDR3 DNA reads as TGTGCCAGCAGTGAATCCAACAGTACAACAGATACGCAGTATTTT. As protein: CASSESNSTTDTQYF.

The rearrangement joins TRBV14 to TRBJ2-1; 14 nucleotides line up with TRBD2. This CDR3 contains 18 residues. Trimming removed 11 bases from V and 1 base from J; junction bases left unmatched: 13. Per the germline V gene, CDR1 is SGHDN and CDR2 is FVKESK. CDR3 protein: CAGGTSGSSGGSYNEQFF. The CDR3, as DNA: TGTGCCGGGGGGACTAGCGGGAGTAGTGGTGGGTCCTACAATGAGCAGTTCTTC.

The chain is built from TRBV5-1 and TRBJ2-1; 10 nucleotides match TRBD2. Trimming removed 4 bases from V and 12 bases from J; junction bases left unmatched: 13. The CDR3 loop spans 15 amino acids. Germline values: CDR1 SGHRS, CDR2 YFSETQ. CDR3 nucleotide sequence: TGCGCCAGCAGCACGGGGACTAGCGACCCCTCGGGGCAGTTCTTC. This translates into CASSTGTSDPSGQFF.